The next 29 T cell receptor beta chains were all read from a single sample in a study of Ad26.COV2.S vaccination and SARS-CoV-2 variants. Treatment specified: roughly 19 received Ad26.COV2.S at low or high dose, single or two shots; roughly five received placebo; per-sample allocation not given. Sampling was done on day 63 after the first vaccine or placebo injection. Sequencing used immunoSEQ multiplex PCR; TCRdb keeps in-frame clones, though not all of them. In the table there are 400,000 to 450,000 clones, about 90% of which are singletons. Sequencing was performed on peripheral blood, taken in a trial of Ad26.COV2.S vaccine versus placebo. The receptors originated from a person aged 18-65 years who received the Ad26.COV2.S COVID-19 vaccine or a placebo.

The J gene is TRBJ2-5, the V gene TRBV6-6; D may correspond to TRBD1 or TRBD2 (5 bases each). From germline, CDR1 is MNHNY and CDR2 SVGAGI (reference sequence). V lost 8 bases to trimming and J lost 1 base, with 17 bases between them. The CDR3 has 15 amino acids. In DNA form, the CDR3 reads TGTGCCAGCGAAAACCGGGGCTGGCGCCAAGAGACCCAGTACTTC. Amino acids: CASENRGWRQETQYF.

The V and J genes are TRBV7-9 and TRBJ2-7, with 7 bases fitting TRBD1. Germline lookup yields CDR1 SEHNR and CDR2 FQNEAQ (reference sequence). The CDR3 contains 14 residues. The J segment lost 6 bases and the V segment lost 1 base, leaving 6 bases of the junction unmatched. This CDR3 reads CASSLEVDRTEQYF. In nucleotides, the CDR3 is TGTGCCAGCAGCTTAGAGGTGGACAGGACCGAGCAGTACTTC.

This clone was counted between two and nine times. The chain links TRBV28 to TRBJ2-7; no definite D call. The ends were cut back, 3 bases at V and 2 bases at J, with 5 bases in the middle. There are 12 residues in the CDR3. The germline gives CDR1 MDHEN, CDR2 SYDVKM. The CDR3 DNA is TGTGCCAGCAGTTTGGCGGCCTACGAGCAGTACTTC. Protein sequence: CASSLAAYEQYF.

This sequence joins TRBV30 and TRBJ1-2, with TRBD1 identical over 10 bases. The junction had 13 bases not matched to a gene; V was cut back by 7 bases and J by 8 bases. The V gene's germline CDR1 is GTSNPN and CDR2 SVGIG (reference sequence). This CDR3 contains 14 residues. CDR3 loop: CASGHRQGAEGYTF. The CDR3, as DNA: TGTGCCTCCGGCCATCGACAGGGGGCGGAGGGCTACACCTTC.

The V call is TRBV5-1, the J call TRBJ2-1, with TRBD2 matching 8 bases. CDR3 length: 15 residues. J lost 5 bases, V lost 0 bases, and 4 bases had no gene match. From germline, CDR1 is SGHRS and CDR2 YFSETQ. The chain's CDR3 is CASSLGAGANNEQFF. CDR3 in DNA: TGCGCCAGCAGCTTGGGAGCGGGAGCTAACAATGAGCAGTTCTTC.

The CDR3 reads CAWKGSGELFF. CDR3 DNA: TGTGCCTGGAAAGGGTCCGGGGAGCTGTTTTTT. The chain couples TRBV30 to TRBJ2-2; D call uncertain. This CDR3 comprises 11 residues. Germline CDR1 and CDR2: GTSNPN and SVGIG (reference sequence). Trimming left V 4 bases short and J 6 bases short, with 6 bases between.

V is TRBV2 and J is TRBJ2-1, with a weak D call TRBD2 (5 bases). V shed 4 bases and J shed 5 bases, with 9 bases lying between them. The CDR3 runs to 13 residues. Germline-derived CDR1 and CDR2 are SNHLY and FYNNEI. The CDR3 is CASSVGLDNEQFF. Here the CDR3 DNA reads TGTGCCAGCAGTGTTGGACTTGACAATGAGCAGTTCTTC.

The chain employs TRBV27 and TRBJ1-5; D ambiguous. V lost 3 bases, J lost 6 bases, and 18 bases lay in between. Germline V gives CDR1 MNHEY, CDR2 SMNVEV (reference sequence). The CDR3 is 16 amino acids. CDR3 DNA sequence: TGTGCCAGCAGTTTTCGACCATCTCATAGGACTCAGCCCCAGCATTTT. The encoded protein is CASSFRPSHRTQPQHF.

The V call is TRBV29-1, the J call TRBJ2-1, with TRBD2 matching over 12 bases. Germline V gene sequence: CDR1 SQVTM, CDR2 ANQGSEA. This CDR3 spans 14 amino acids. V gave up 3 bases and J gave up 6 bases; unmatched junction bases: 3. The CDR3 sequence is CSVDRLAGVNEQFF. The DNA for the CDR3 is TGCAGCGTTGATCGACTAGCGGGAGTCAATGAGCAGTTCTTC.

V gene TRBV3-1 (or the pseudogene TRBV3-2) combines with J gene TRBJ2-7; the D is unclear. With 1 base removed from V and 5 bases from J, the gap between germline ends came to 9 bases. Germline V gene data show CDR1 as LGHDT and CDR2 as YNNKEL (reference sequence). This CDR3 is built from 13 residues. The CDR3 nucleotides read TGTGCCAGCAGCCAAGCCTTGGCCAACGAGCAGTACTTC. As protein: CASSQALANEQYF.

V and J are TRBV5-1 and TRBJ2-1; TRBD2 is a possible D gene (5 bases). CDR1 is SGHRS, CDR2 YFSETQ, per germline. CDR3 length: 14 residues. Trimming pared 4 bases from V and 8 bases from J, leaving 16 bases between. This CDR3 reads CASSPGPPEDEQFF. The CDR3 DNA is TGCGCCAGCAGCCCCGGGCCCCCGGAGGATGAGCAGTTCTTC.

This chain links TRBV27 with TRBJ2-2; D not resolved. The CDR3 spans 13 residues. V lost 5 bases, J lost 3 bases, and 7 bases lay in between. The germline V gene encodes CDR1 MNHEY and CDR2 SMNVEV (reference sequence). CDR3 nucleotides: TGTGCCAGCAGTCAAACCTACACCGGGGAGCTGTTTTTT. This sequence encodes CASSQTYTGELFF.

This clone was detected once. The chain employs TRBV3-1 (or the pseudogene TRBV3-2) and TRBJ2-6; D ambiguous. The germline CDR1 and CDR2 sequences are LGHDT and YNNKEL (reference sequence). This CDR3 has 13 amino acids. The ends were cut back, 2 bases at V and 4 bases at J, with 3 bases in the middle. CDR3 region: CASSQRGANVLTF. The CDR3 DNA follows: TGTGCCAGCAGCCAACGCGGGGCCAACGTCCTGACTTTC.

The J gene is TRBJ2-7, the V gene TRBV2; D uncertain. The CDR3 consists of 12 residues. Trimming shortened V by 7 bases and J by 2 bases, and 9 bases separated the two germline ends. Looked up from germline, CDR1 is SNHLY and CDR2 is FYNNEI. The CDR3 nucleotides read TGTGCCAGCATAGGCGTAACCTACGAGCAGTACTTC. It is translated as CASIGVTYEQYF.

J is TRBJ2-6 and V is TRBV7-2, with D hard to call. V lost 5 bases, J lost 0 bases, and 20 bases lay in between. CDR1 and CDR2 from the germline V gene are SGHTA and FQGNSA. This CDR3 spans 19 amino acids. For the CDR3, the DNA is TGTGCCAGCAGCCCCGATACACACGGGCCCTACTCTGGGGCCAACGTCCTGACTTTC. As protein: CASSPDTHGPYSGANVLTF.

The chain carries TRBV14 and TRBJ2-1; D gene ambiguous. The CDR3 contains 12 residues. Trimming pared 1 base from V and 8 bases from J, leaving 6 bases between. In germline, CDR1 is SGHDN, CDR2 FVKESK. The CDR3 spells CASSQAGDEQFF. CDR3 nucleotides: TGTGCCAGCAGCCAAGCTGGGGATGAGCAGTTCTTC. The full variable domain, with the rest looked up from reference TRBV14 and TRBJ2-1, is EAGVTQFPSHSVIEKGQTVTLRCDPISGHDNLYWYRRVMGKEIKFLLHFVKESKQDESGMPNNRFLAERTGGTYSTLKVQPAELEDSGVYFCASSQAGDEQFFGPGTRLTVL.

The V and J genes are TRBV7-9 and TRBJ2-7, with 11 positions matching TRBD2. This CDR3 has 15 amino acids. The V and J ends lost 4 bases and 4 bases, in that order; junction bases with no gene match: 6. Per the germline V gene, CDR1 is SEHNR and CDR2 is FQNEAQ (reference sequence). The CDR3 loop reads CASSSSSGRTYEQYF. DNA for the CDR3: TGTGCCAGCAGCTCCTCTAGCGGGAGGACGTACGAGCAGTACTTC.

CDR3 residues: CASSFSWDSYEQYF. The CDR3 DNA follows: TGTGCCAGCAGTTTTTCGTGGGACTCCTACGAGCAGTACTTC. The rearrangement uses TRBV27 and TRBJ2-7; D remains ambiguous. The CDR3 runs 14 residues. Per germline, CDR1 MNHEY and CDR2 SMNVEV (reference sequence). V was clipped by 3 bases and J by 0 bases, with 9 bases between them.

J is TRBJ1-2 and V is TRBV5-1, with TRBD1 identical over 7 bases. V lost 0 bases to trimming and J lost 2 bases; unmatched junction nucleotides: 7. The CDR3 consists of 16 residues. Germline values: CDR1 SGHRS, CDR2 YFSETQ. This CDR3 is CASSLAAGGNNYGYTF. The CDR3 DNA reads TGCGCCAGCAGCTTGGCGGCAGGGGGAAACAACTATGGCTACACCTTC.

This chain connects TRBV2 to TRBJ1-3; D remains ambiguous. Germline assignment: CDR1 SNHLY and CDR2 FYNNEI. The CDR3 is 15 residues long. Trimming took 3 bases from V and 0 from J, leaving 9 bases between them. The DNA for the CDR3 is TGTGCCAGCAGTGAGGTATGGGCCTCTGGAAACACCATATATTTT. Amino acid sequence: CASSEVWASGNTIYF.

The chain employs TRBV11-2 and TRBJ1-3, with 8 bases matching TRBD1. The V gene end was trimmed by 5 bases and the J gene end by 2 bases; junction bases not matched to a gene: 8. The CDR3 is made up of 16 amino acids. Germline values: CDR1 SGHAT, CDR2 FQNNGV. Here the CDR3 reads CASSLTQGAPGNTIYF. CDR3 nucleotides: TGTGCCAGCAGCCTCACCCAGGGGGCGCCTGGAAACACCATATATTTT.

This clone has a single count. Other DNA sequences in the same sample also yield this CDR3. The rearrangement joins TRBV28 to TRBJ1-1; D is unresolved. The length of the CDR3 is 13 residues. V was pared by 3 bases and J by 5 bases, with 10 bases between. Germline-derived CDR1 and CDR2 are MDHEN and SYDVKM. This CDR3 is CASSFGRGTEAFF. Here the CDR3 DNA reads TGTGCCAGCAGTTTCGGGCGAGGGACTGAAGCTTTCTTT.

This clone occurred once. The chain carries TRBV11-3 and TRBJ2-1; D is ambiguous. The CDR3 has 14 amino acids. Germline V gene lookup returns CDR1 SGHNT and CDR2 YENEEA. V was pared by 6 bases and J by 2 bases, with 11 bases between. CDR3 sequence: CASSARSPYNEQFF. CDR3 DNA sequence: TGTGCCAGCAGTGCCAGAAGCCCCTACAATGAGCAGTTCTTC.

The chain couples TRBV5-4 to TRBJ1-6; the match to TRBD1 covers 9 bases. J lost 1 base, V lost 4 bases, and 6 bases had no gene match. CDR1 SGHNT and CDR2 YYREEE come from the germline V gene (reference sequence). The CDR3 loop spans 17 amino acids. The CDR3 region has the DNA TGTGCCAGCAGCGGCGGACAGGGGAAGTCCTATAATTCACCCCTCCACTTT. Protein sequence: CASSGGQGKSYNSPLHF.

This rearrangement joins TRBV19 to TRBJ2-1; D gene unclear. This CDR3 region has 18 residues. The germline V and J ends were trimmed by 2 bases and 9 bases, with 26 bases remaining between them. In germline, CDR1 is LNHDA, CDR2 SQIVND (reference sequence). The CDR3 region is CASSIKDAAMHRNGEQFF. The CDR3 bases are TGTGCCAGTAGTATAAAGGACGCGGCAATGCATCGCAATGGTGAGCAGTTCTTC.

The chain is built from TRBV2 and TRBJ2-1, with D unresolved. Germline-derived CDR1 and CDR2 are SNHLY and FYNNEI. With 5 bases removed from V and 0 bases from J, the gap between germline ends came to 8 bases. This CDR3 comprises 14 residues. This CDR3 is CASSMFASYNEQFF. The CDR3 coding sequence is TGTGCCAGCAGTATGTTCGCCTCCTACAATGAGCAGTTCTTC.

The rearrangement uses TRBV7-8 and TRBJ2-7; 12 positions agree with TRBD2. CDR1 and CDR2 from the germline V gene are SGHVS and FQNEAQ. V was clipped by 1 base and J by 2 bases; unmatched bases: 3. The CDR3 totals 16 residues. The CDR3 coding sequence is TGTGCCAGCAGCTTAGGAGGACTAGCGGGAACCTACGAGCAGTACTTC. This translates into CASSLGGLAGTYEQYF.

J is TRBJ2-3 and V is TRBV27; 13 bases map to TRBD2. This CDR3 has 18 amino acids. Trimming cost V 5 bases and J 6 bases; bases outside gene matches: 14. Germline V gene lookup returns CDR1 MNHEY and CDR2 SMNVEV (reference sequence). The CDR3 DNA sequence: TGTGCCAGCAGTGATAAGCCCTTCACTAGCGGGAGGGCCGATACGCAGTATTTT. Residues: CASSDKPFTSGRADTQYF.

This chain uses TRBV6-2 or TRBV6-3 with TRBJ1-5; D possibly corresponds to TRBD1 (5 bases). Germline assignment: CDR1 MNHEY and CDR2 SVGEGT. Trimming removed 5 bases from V and 6 bases from J, with 8 bases in between. The CDR3 is made up of 12 amino acids. The CDR3 is CASSTDSQPQHF. CDR3 in DNA: TGTGCCAGCAGTACAGACAGTCAGCCCCAGCATTTT.